One and the same sample provided the 25 T cell receptor beta chains below, sequenced in a study of T cells in Graves' hyperthyroidism and ophthalmopathy. RNA transcripts provided the source from which TCR beta CDR3 regions were amplified. The HTBI primer set served for first-round RT-PCR of the TCR CDR3. TCRdb reanalysed the multiplex PCR reads using MiXCR and keeps one entry per CDR3 protein. The sample lists approximately 400,000 distinct CDR3 sequences, around 25% occurring once. Sample: blood. The receptors come from a man aged 45-65 years with Graves' hyperthyroidism.

This clonotype showed up many times. The V gene is TRBV27, the J gene TRBJ2-1; D not resolved. The V end was cut by 5 bases, the J end by 8 bases, with 16 bases between. CDR1 and CDR2 from the germline V gene are MNHEY and SMNVEV (reference sequence). The CDR3 contains 14 residues. DNA of the CDR3: TGTGCCAGCAGTGCCTCGGACCGAAGGGATGAGCAGTTCTTC. Residues: CASSASDRRDEQFF.

The chain recombines TRBV28 with TRBJ2-1; D is perhaps TRBD1 (5 bases). The CDR3 sequence is 13 residues long. V was cut by 8 bases and J by 10 bases, with 18 bases left in between. CDR1 is MDHEN and CDR2 is SYDVKM in the germline V gene. CDR3 in amino acids: CASGGTGLREQFF. CDR3 sequence (DNA): TGTGCCAGCGGTGGTACAGGTTTGCGAGAGCAGTTCTTC.

The rearrangement joins TRBV11-2 to TRBJ2-7, with D perhaps TRBD1 (6 bases). This CDR3 comprises 12 residues. Trimming shortened V by 1 base and J by 7 bases, and 8 bases separated the two germline ends. Germline loops: CDR1 SGHAT, CDR2 FQNNGV. This CDR3 is CASSLGTVEQYF. The CDR3 DNA reads as TGTGCCAGCAGCTTAGGGACAGTTGAGCAGTACTTC.

This clonotype came up a few times. The genes are TRBV6-1 and TRBJ2-3, with 7 bases lining up with TRBD1. Trimming cost V 5 bases and J 1 base; bases outside gene matches: 9. Germline assignment: CDR1 MNHNS and CDR2 SASEGT. The CDR3 is 16 residues long. CDR3 region: CASSPSTGIGTDTQYF. CDR3 DNA: TGTGCCAGCAGTCCCTCGACAGGGATAGGCACAGATACGCAGTATTTT.

This clonotype was detected a few times. V and J are TRBV2 and TRBJ2-5; tentative D call: TRBD1 (6 bases). The CDR3 length is 15 residues. Trimming took 5 bases from V and 1 from J, leaving 14 bases between them. In germline, CDR1 is SNHLY, CDR2 FYNNEI. CDR3 protein: CASSPLGHLQETQYF. CDR3 coding DNA: TGTGCCAGCAGTCCCCTGGGACATCTCCAAGAGACCCAGTACTTC.

This clonotype appeared many times. The chain couples TRBV3-1 to TRBJ2-3; D uncertain. The CDR3 sequence is 14 residues long. CDR1 is LGHDT, CDR2 YNNKEL, per germline (reference sequence). The germline V and J ends were trimmed by 0 bases and 4 bases, with 8 bases remaining between them. The DNA of the CDR3 is TGTGCCAGCAGCCAAGAATTTAAGGCAGATACGCAGTATTTT. This gives the protein CASSQEFKADTQYF.

This clonotype was recorded a few times. The gene calls are TRBV2 and TRBJ2-2, with a possible D match to TRBD1 (6 bases). The V gene's germline CDR1 is SNHLY and CDR2 FYNNEI. V was cut by 2 bases and J by 1 base, with 11 bases left in between. The length of the CDR3 is 16 residues. Here the CDR3 reads CASSELSQGNTGELFF. CDR3 nucleotides: TGTGCCAGCAGTGAATTGTCACAGGGGAACACCGGGGAGCTGTTTTTT. Filled out from reference TRBV2 and TRBJ2-2, the complete variable domain reads EPEVTQTPSHQVTQMGQEVILRCVPISNHLYFYWYRQILGQKVEFLVSFYNNEISEKSEIFDDQFSVERPDGSNFTLKIRSTKLEDSAMYFCASSELSQGNTGELFFGEGSRLTVL.

This sequence joins TRBV12-3 or TRBV12-4 and TRBJ2-7, with 7 bases that match TRBD2. This CDR3 spans 14 amino acids. V lost 6 bases and J lost 2; bases outside the gene matches: 7. DNA for the CDR3: TGTGCCAGCAGGCGAGGAGCGGGACCCTACGAGCAGTACTTC. Its protein is CASRRGAGPYEQYF.

The table lists this clonotype with a count of one. V and J are TRBV13 and TRBJ1-6; maybe TRBD1 (5 bases). The CDR3 loop spans 15 amino acids. Germline-derived CDR1 and CDR2 are PRHDT and FYEKMQ (reference sequence). Trimming left V 0 bases short and J 9 bases short, with 12 bases between. CDR3 DNA: TGTGCCAGCAGCTTAGGGCGCCAGGGTGGTTCACCCCTCCACTTT. Translating it yields CASSLGRQGGSPLHF.

This CDR3 is CASSPRVGGYEQYF. DNA of the CDR3: TGTGCCAGCAGCCCCCGGGTAGGGGGCTACGAGCAGTACTTC. The chain couples TRBV9 to TRBJ2-7; TRBD1 might be the D (6 bases). Germline CDR1 is SGDLS and CDR2 is YYNGEE. This CDR3 contains 14 residues. V shed 4 bases and J shed 3 bases, with 14 bases lying between them.

In regard to this clonotype: Since a much larger clone is just one base distant, this may be a read error. The V call is TRBV7-3, the J call TRBJ1-1; a weak D match, TRBD1 (6 bases). V was trimmed by 0 bases and J by 6 bases, leaving 11 bases between them. The CDR3 length is 14 residues. Germline V gene lookup returns CDR1 SGHTA and CDR2 FQGTGA. The CDR3 nucleotides read TGTGCCAGCAGCTTAACGGGACAAGGCTCTGAAGCTTTCTTT. It translates to CASSLTGQGSEAFF.

The chain combines TRBV10-3 with TRBJ2-3, with D unclear. The V gene lost 4 bases and the J gene lost 4 bases, with 18 bases spanning the gap. This CDR3 has 16 amino acids. Looked up from germline, CDR1 is ENHRY and CDR2 is SYGVKD. CDR3 loop: CAISASIFGGADTQYF. CDR3 DNA: TGTGCCATCAGTGCGTCCATCTTTGGCGGAGCAGATACGCAGTATTTT.

V usage is TRBV7-3 and J usage is TRBJ2-2, with 8 bases matching TRBD2. The CDR3 totals 15 residues. Germline V CDR1 and CDR2: SGHTA, FQGTGA. The junction had 2 bases not matched to a gene; V was cut back by 5 bases and J by 0 bases. The CDR3 region has the DNA TGTGCCAGCAGCCCGACTAGCGCGAACACCGGGGAGCTGTTTTTT. It codes for CASSPTSANTGELFF. Full variable domain (remainder filled in from reference TRBV7-3 and TRBJ2-2): GAGVSQTPSNKVTEKGKYVELRCDPISGHTALYWYRQSLGQGPEFLIYFQGTGAADDSGLPNDRFFAVRPEGSVSTLKIQRTERGDSAVYLCASSPTSANTGELFFGEGSRLTVL.

V usage is TRBV3-1 and J usage is TRBJ2-3, with D hard to call. Trimming pared 1 base from V and 6 bases from J, leaving 11 bases between. Looked up from germline, CDR1 is LGHDT and CDR2 is YNNKEL (reference sequence). The length of the CDR3 is 14 residues. CDR3 nucleotides: TGTGCCAGCAGCCAAGCCGGCATTTCGGATACGCAGTATTTT. Protein sequence: CASSQAGISDTQYF.

This clonotype came up a few times. The rearrangement uses TRBV2 and TRBJ1-5; TRBD1 matches 7 bases. The CDR3 is made up of 15 amino acids. Germline trimming cut 5 bases from V and 0 bases from J; bases unmatched to any gene: 4. Germline V gives CDR1 SNHLY, CDR2 FYNNEI. Here the CDR3 DNA reads TGTGCCAGCAGTTCAGGGGGAAATAGCAATCAGCCCCAGCATTTT. Protein: CASSSGGNSNQPQHF.

The chain uses TRBV20-1 and TRBJ1-2; perhaps TRBD1 as D (6 bases). Trimming shortened V by 3 bases and J by 6 bases, and 11 bases separated the two germline ends. CDR3 length: 12 residues. The germline V gene encodes CDR1 DFQATT and CDR2 SNEGSKA (reference sequence). The CDR3: CSARFGGHGYTF. Written as DNA, the CDR3 is TGCAGTGCTAGGTTCGGGGGGCATGGCTACACCTTC.

Only a few counts were recorded for this clonotype. CDR3 sequence reads: CAISDYDRGLSTDTQYF. CDR3 nucleotides: TGTGCCATCAGTGACTACGACAGGGGGCTTAGCACAGATACGCAGTATTTT. The genes are TRBV10-3 and TRBJ2-3; 10 nucleotides agree with TRBD1. CDR3 size: 17 residues. The V gene's germline CDR1 is ENHRY and CDR2 SYGVKD. Losses at the gene ends were 3 bases for V and 0 bases for J; bases not matched to a gene: 6.

This clonotype occurred many times. The chain links TRBV3-1 to TRBJ2-1; 8 nucleotides line up with TRBD2. This CDR3 has 15 residues. Germline CDR1 and CDR2: LGHDT and YNNKEL (reference sequence). V lost 2 bases and J lost 2; bases outside the gene matches: 2. Written as DNA, the CDR3 is TGTGCCAGCAGCCAATCTAGCGGGCCCTACAATGAGCAGTTCTTC. Residues: CASSQSSGPYNEQFF.

This clonotype came up a few times. CDR3: CASSFTDWTGGYYGYTF. CDR3 bases: TGTGCCAGCAGTTTCACCGACTGGACAGGGGGCTACTATGGCTACACCTTC. The V gene is TRBV28, the J gene TRBJ1-2; 11 positions agree with TRBD1. Losses at the gene ends were 3 bases for V and 3 bases for J; bases not matched to a gene: 9. The CDR3 is 17 amino acids. Germline V gene sequence: CDR1 MDHEN, CDR2 SYDVKM.

This clonotype came up a few times. The V and J genes are TRBV20-1 and TRBJ1-5; possibly TRBD1 for D (6 bases). Trimming took off 6 bases at V and 4 bases at J, with 16 bases between the two ends. The germline CDR1 and CDR2 sequences are DFQATT and SNEGSKA (reference sequence). The length of the CDR3 is 14 residues. The CDR3 spells CSAPQGRGNQPQHF. The CDR3 DNA reads as TGCAGTGCCCCCCAGGGGCGAGGAAATCAGCCCCAGCATTTT.

V and J are TRBV19 and TRBJ1-5, with D unresolved. CDR1 LNHDA and CDR2 SQIVND come from the germline V gene (reference sequence). The CDR3 consists of 13 residues. V shed 0 bases and J shed 3 bases, with 3 bases lying between them. The CDR3 bases are TGTGCCAGTAGTATAGAATCCAATCAGCCCCAGCATTTT. Its translation: CASSIESNQPQHF.

In this sample, this clonotype turned up many times. The CDR3 coding sequence is TGTGCCAGCAAGAAATCAGTGGCCGTAACTAGCACAGATACGCAGTATTTT. Translating gives CASKKSVAVTSTDTQYF. V and J are TRBV6-1 and TRBJ2-3; no definite D call. The CDR3 covers 17 residues. The V and J ends lost 7 bases and 0 bases respectively, with 20 bases between them. Germline CDR1 reads MNHNS; CDR2 reads SASEGT.

The J gene is TRBJ2-6, the V gene TRBV5-5, with 9 bases identical to TRBD1. Per germline, CDR1 SGHKS and CDR2 YYEKEE (reference sequence). After removal of 4 bases from V and 0 bases from J, the junction contained 23 bases not matched to a gene. The CDR3 totals 23 residues. This CDR3 reads CASSRPFSSRDRAPSSGANVLTF. The CDR3 coding sequence is TGTGCCAGCAGCCGGCCTTTTTCGTCCCGGGACAGGGCACCTAGCTCTGGGGCCAACGTCCTGACTTTC. Together with reference TRBV5-5 and TRBJ2-6, the CDR3 gives the full variable domain: DAGVTQSPTHLIKTRGQQVTLRCSPISGHKSVSWYQQVLGQGPQFIFQYYEKEERGRGNFPDRFSARQFPNYSSELNVNALLLGDSALYLCASSRPFSSRDRAPSSGANVLTFGAGSRLTVL.

With regard to this clonotype: Its ends do not fully match the called genes, so a read error is possible. V usage is TRBV6-2 or TRBV6-3 and J usage is TRBJ1-6; 8 bases match TRBD1. The CDR3 covers 15 residues. Germline V gene lookup returns CDR1 MNHEY and CDR2 SVGEGT. The CDR3 reads CASTADRAYNPPLHF. CDR3 DNA sequence: TGTGCCAGCACGGCGGACAGGGCTTATAATCCACCCCTCCACTTT.

The chain links TRBV5-1 to TRBJ1-4, with D possibly being TRBD1 (6 bases). The V gene lost 7 bases and the J gene lost 4 bases, with 14 bases spanning the gap. CDR3 length: 14 residues. Germline CDR1 is SGHRS and CDR2 is YFSETQ. CDR3 loop: CASRRRTDNEKLFF. In nucleotides, the CDR3 is TGCGCCAGCCGGCGGAGGACAGATAATGAAAAACTGTTTTTT. Based on the CDR3 plus reference TRBV5-1 and TRBJ1-4, the full variable domain is KAGVTQTPRYLIKTRGQQVTLSCSPISGHRSVSWYQQTPGQGLQFLFEYFSETQRNKGNFPGRFSGRQFSNSRSEMNVSTLELGDSALYLCASRRRTDNEKLFFGSGTQLSVL.